This T cell receptor beta chain was documented in a study of T-cell memory formation after mild COVID-19 (dated by TCRdb to the early 2020s). Regarding the complete study: TCR sequence clusters from the two donors were largely donor specific. Two young, previously healthy adult volunteers, one female and one male, were included in the cohort. Longitudinal TCRalpha and TCRbeta repertoire sequencing tracked T-cell clones expanding and contracting after mild COVID-19 in two donors.

Ficoll-Paque density gradient centrifugation was used to isolate PBMCs. The CDR3 measures 13 amino acids from cysteine to phenylalanine. Only CDR3 DNA is held: 39 bases, read in frame from base 1. V and J are truncated by 1 base and 5 bases respectively, leaving an intervening sequence of 6 bases. CDR1 SEHNR and CDR2 FQNEAQ are derived from the germline V gene (reference sequence). The sequencer was an Illumina NovaSeq 6000. TCRalpha and TCRbeta cDNA libraries were constructed by 5'RACE with constant-segment primers, with sample barcodes and unique molecular identifiers being introduced. Trizol reagent was used to extract RNA from every sample. Amplification of the libraries took two PCR steps, and the second step added a second sample barcode plus Illumina TruSeq adapters. Sequencing of libraries was performed on an Illumina NovaSeq with 2 x 150 bp paired-end reads. As for how the authors treated the data: The reads were demultiplexed and collapsed into UMI-guided consensus sequences using migec v1.2.7. Using mixcr v2.1.11, UMI consensuses were aligned to TRA and TRB V and J templates and then assembled into clonotypes. Expanded or contracted clonotypes were those called significant by both edgeR and NoisET, with noise models trained on biological replicates. For edgeR calls, a false discovery rate-adjusted p below 0.01 and a log2 fold-change threshold of 1 were applied. As an exploratory analysis of dynamics, max-normalized trajectories of the 1000 most abundant clonotypes were examined with PCA combined with hierarchical clustering. The CD4 or CD8 phenotype of responding clones was assigned using the separately sequenced CD4+ and CD8+ repertoires. TCRdb cleaned the public reads at Q25 with fastp, built clones with MiXCR and kept in-frame beta chains. All rows with the same CDR3 protein become a single entry with the most common DNA and genes. TCRdb's processing, not the study's, gives the V and J calls here. Counted in this sample were under 550,000 distinct CDR3 sequences; roughly 18% of them appeared once. About 22% of the sample is taken by the ten largest.

This clonotype was seen at least ten times. The clone's antigen remains unknown. Within one base of it there is no much larger clone, and no base qualities were kept. The study at large found these results: Clones that contracted from day 15 to 85 showed balanced CD4/CD8 phenotypes, whereas a second wave of clones that expanded from day 15 to 37 leaned towards CD4+. Contracting CD4+ clones turned up mainly in the CM and EM memory subsets, whereas EMRA was where CD8+ clones were enriched. Some responding clones were detected in pre-infection memory, which suggested that pre-existing cross-reactive memory T cells had joined the SARS-CoV-2 response. Only two mild cases were covered by the study, and larger cohorts that include severe cases with pre-infection samples were considered necessary. The second-wave clones that peaked on day 37 were not confirmed to be SARS-CoV-2 specific.

The chain employs TRBV7-9 and TRBJ2-1; too little of a D gene remains to name it. The origin of this receptor is a man younger than 30 who had mild COVID-19 (a few samples of this study predate the infection). The sample titles of this study are shuffled in the database, so cell type and time point are left out; the donor was told from shared clones. The specimen was PBMCs or a T cell subset sorted from them (not recorded which). In nucleotides, the sequence is TGTGCCAGCAGCTTAGATGGAAACAATGAGCAGTTCTTC. Its protein is CASSLDGNNEQFF.